The table lists the clone carrying this TCR beta chain with a few counts. Antigen: not known. The use of a sample-barcoded 5' primer and a J-beta primer mix characterized a second PCR of 7 to 11 cycles. Unique molecular identifiers of 12 random nucleotides labeled each cDNA. From the 5' RACE reads, TCRdb called clonotypes with MiXCR, one entry per CDR3 protein. The sample holds approximately 490,000 distinct CDR3 sequences, more than 20% seen once. This entry belongs to a study of blood T cells in healthy people across ages. Points from the study as a whole: Long-lived donors had more naive CD4+ cells and higher diversity than aged donors.

Germline CDR1 reads SQVTM; CDR2 reads ANQGSEA. This CDR3 contains 13 residues. V was shortened by 4 bases and J by 3 bases, with 13 bases between the two germline ends. Separately, the same data were catalogued under a study of T cells of mothers and their children. That report notes: Several children and their three healthy Caucasian mothers were the donors.

The chain recombines TRBV29-1 with TRBJ2-7; D unresolved. This TCR derives from a boy aged 5-17 years in good health. Sequenced material: blood. CDR3 loop: CSVGHRTNYEQYF. CDR3 nucleotides: TGCAGCGTTGGGCACCGAACTAACTACGAGCAGTACTTC.